This T cell receptor beta chain was sequenced in a study of cytomegalovirus exposure and HLA in healthy donors. In the study overall: HLA-typed donors contributed 65 million to 85 million unique TCRs, which were held in an early data release. Study-level findings and limits: Across HLA loci, a later analysis found differing TCR association rates, with DRB1 most and HLA-C fewest. The authors later found HLA-associated TCR beta chains more clonally expanded than equally common others. When the data were analyzed later, several of the most significant clusters appeared to be linked to common viral pathogens.

Trimming cost V 2 bases and J 0 bases, with 10 bases left between them. Germline values: CDR1 SGDLS, CDR2 YYNGEE. The CDR3 length is 15 residues. 60 Vbeta and 13 Jbeta primers were used in PCR. Sequencing used immunoSEQ multiplex PCR; TCRdb keeps in-frame clones, though not all of them. The sample consists of under 150,000 clones, about 74% of them appearing once. As concerns this clone: Its antigen remains unidentified.

The sample was PBMCs. This receptor was obtained from a woman aged 45 to 65 in good health and CMV-seronegative. The chain joins TRBV9 to TRBJ2-3, with TRBD2 as a possible D gene (7 bases). CDR3 amino acids: CASSVRGASTDTQYF. In nucleotides, the CDR3 is TGTGCCAGCAGCGTTCGGGGGGCGAGCACAGATACGCAGTATTTT. The full variable domain, rest sourced from reference TRBV9 and TRBJ2-3, is DSGVTQTPKHLITATGQRVTLRCSPRSGDLSVYWYQQSLDQGLQFLIQYYNGEERAKGNILERFSAQQFPDLHSELNLSSLELGDSALYFCASSVRGASTDTQYFGPGTRLTVL.